This T cell receptor (beta chain) was identified in a study of PD-1 blockade in mismatch repair-deficient tumors. Study in general: Patients had over ten mismatch repair-deficient cancer types and were previously treated and progressing. The study's findings and limits: Rapid post-treatment expansion, then contraction, generally preceding radiologic response, marked tumor-resident clones.

V gave up 3 bases and J gave up 0 bases; unmatched junction bases: 6. Germline V gives CDR1 SGDLS, CDR2 YYNGEE. This CDR3 has 16 amino acids. Sequenced by immunoSEQ multiplex PCR; TCRdb stores in-frame clones only, minus some. The data show 70,000 to 90,000 clones, approximately 81% seen once. TCRs were sequenced from a few patients responding to pembrolizumab. Notes on this clone: Antigen unknown.

The clonotype was recovered from an adult with mismatch repair-deficient cancer. This sample comprised peripheral blood, obtained 44 weeks after starting pembrolizumab. The chain has TRBV9 and TRBJ1-3, with TRBD1 identical over 7 bases. CDR3: CASSGDSLDSGNTIYF. Written as DNA, the CDR3 is TGTGCCAGCAGCGGGGACAGTTTAGACTCTGGAAACACCATATATTTT.